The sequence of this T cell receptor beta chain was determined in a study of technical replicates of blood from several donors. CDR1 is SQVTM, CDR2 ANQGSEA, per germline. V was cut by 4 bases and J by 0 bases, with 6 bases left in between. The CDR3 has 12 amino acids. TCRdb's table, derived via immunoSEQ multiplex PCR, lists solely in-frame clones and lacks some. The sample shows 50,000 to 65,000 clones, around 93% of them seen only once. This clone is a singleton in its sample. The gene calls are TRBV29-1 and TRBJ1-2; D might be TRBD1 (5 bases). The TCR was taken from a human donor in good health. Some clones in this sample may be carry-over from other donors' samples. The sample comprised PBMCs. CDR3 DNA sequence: TGCAGCGTTGGGGGCTCTAACTATGGCTACACCTTC. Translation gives CSVGGSNYGYTF.